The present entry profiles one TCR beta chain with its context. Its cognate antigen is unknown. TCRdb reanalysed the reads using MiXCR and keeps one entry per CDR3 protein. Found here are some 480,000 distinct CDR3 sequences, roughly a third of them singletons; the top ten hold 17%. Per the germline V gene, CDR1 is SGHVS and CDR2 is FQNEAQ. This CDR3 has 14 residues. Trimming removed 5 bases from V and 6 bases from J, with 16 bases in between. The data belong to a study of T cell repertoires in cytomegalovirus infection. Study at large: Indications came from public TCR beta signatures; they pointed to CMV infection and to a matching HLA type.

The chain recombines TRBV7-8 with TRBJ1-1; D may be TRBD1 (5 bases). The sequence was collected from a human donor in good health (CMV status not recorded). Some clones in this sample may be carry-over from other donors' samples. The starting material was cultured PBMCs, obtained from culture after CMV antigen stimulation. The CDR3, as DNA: TGTGCCAGCAGCGTTAATTCGGGGGAGTCTGAAGCTTTCTTT. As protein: CASSVNSGESEAFF.